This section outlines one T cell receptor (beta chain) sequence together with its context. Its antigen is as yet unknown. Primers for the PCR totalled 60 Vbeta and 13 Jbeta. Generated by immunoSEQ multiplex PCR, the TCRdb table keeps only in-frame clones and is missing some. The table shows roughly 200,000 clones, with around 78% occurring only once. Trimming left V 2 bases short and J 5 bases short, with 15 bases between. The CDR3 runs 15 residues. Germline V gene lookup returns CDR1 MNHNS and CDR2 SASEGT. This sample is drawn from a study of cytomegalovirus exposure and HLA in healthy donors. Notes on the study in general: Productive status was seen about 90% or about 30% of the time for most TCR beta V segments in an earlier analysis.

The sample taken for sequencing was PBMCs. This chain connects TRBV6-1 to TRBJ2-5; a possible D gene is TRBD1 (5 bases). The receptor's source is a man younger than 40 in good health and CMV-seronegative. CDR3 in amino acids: CASSESEQGSETQYF. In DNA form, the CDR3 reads TGTGCCAGCAGTGAATCGGAGCAGGGAAGCGAGACCCAGTACTTC.